This T cell receptor (beta chain) was captured by sequencing in a study of T cells in women clearing cervical HPV infection. As for the study in general: Controls gave blood once infection was undetectable; cases at lesion identification. Study-wide points: TRBV6-7 relative abundance averaged about 0.1% in cases and 0.15% to 0.2% in controls.

In the case of this clone: Antigen: not known. The CDR3 end is not reached by the read, which stops 3 residues before it; the germline J gene fills it in.

Trimming shortened V by 4 bases and J by 5 bases, and 14 bases separated the two germline ends. Germline CDR1 reads LNHDA; CDR2 reads SQIVND (reference sequence). This CDR3 is built from 14 residues. Dot-blot hybridization genotyped cervical HPV amplified with MY09/MY11 PCR. The data were produced by immunoSEQ multiplex PCR, yet TCRdb's version contains in-frame clones alone and is incomplete. The sample's table shows 30,000 to 35,000 clones. Material for sequencing was blood buffy coat. The TCR comes from a woman between 18 and 70 years old with a cervical HPV16 infection that either progressed to CIN3+ or cleared (not recorded which). The V gene is TRBV19, the J gene TRBJ2-5; TRBD2 is a possible D gene (7 bases). The CDR3 bases that were read are TGTGCCAGTAGTAGCGCGGGGGCTCCGGAGACC. It yields the protein CASSSAGAPET. From start to end, the CDR3 is CASSSAGAPETQYF.